This paragraph covers one T cell receptor (beta chain) sequence. This entry comes from a study of T cells of healthy individuals. Each CDR3 protein is one row after TCRdb ran MiXCR on the 5' RACE reads. The sample includes around 63,000 distinct CDR3 sequences, about 17% of them seen just once. Trimming removed 6 bases at V and 0 bases at J, with 15 bases between. CDR1 and CDR2 (germline): ENHRY, SYGVKD. The CDR3 totals 15 residues. The source is a human donor in good health. V usage is TRBV10-3 and J usage is TRBJ2-7, with D perhaps TRBD2 (5 bases). CDR3 amino acids: CAIRRMDSGSYEQYF. CDR3 in DNA: TGTGCCATCAGGAGGATGGACTCGGGCTCCTACGAGCAGTACTTC.